This entry is about one TCR beta chain. Its antigen remains unknown. V gave up 0 bases and J gave up 8 bases, with 2 bases separating them. Germline CDR1 reads SGHDT; CDR2 reads YYEEEE. This CDR3 is built from 11 residues. This record belongs to a study of OX40 agonist ivuxolimab in advanced cancers. On the study more broadly: Ivuxolimab is an agonistic anti-OX40 (CD134) antibody, and patients were treated with it. General study results and limits: Clonal expansion was seen in CD4+ and CD8+ blood T cells by week 6 at 0.1 to 3.0 mg/kg. Among T cells, CD8+ cells averaged more expanded clones than CD4+ cells.

Sequencing used immunoSEQ multiplex PCR; TCRdb keeps in-frame clones, though not all of them. The repertoire has approximately 13,000 clones, approximately 80% of them found once; the top ten carry about 19%. The V and J genes are TRBV5-6 and TRBJ1-4; D is unclear. The sequence derives from an adult with an advanced solid tumor such as melanoma, head and neck, liver or kidney cancer. This sample comprised CD4+ or CD8+ T cells sorted from blood, obtained in a trial of the OX40 agonist ivuxolimab. CDR3 in amino acids: CASSLDEKLFF. DNA for the CDR3: TGTGCCAGCAGCTTGGACGAAAAACTGTTTTTT.